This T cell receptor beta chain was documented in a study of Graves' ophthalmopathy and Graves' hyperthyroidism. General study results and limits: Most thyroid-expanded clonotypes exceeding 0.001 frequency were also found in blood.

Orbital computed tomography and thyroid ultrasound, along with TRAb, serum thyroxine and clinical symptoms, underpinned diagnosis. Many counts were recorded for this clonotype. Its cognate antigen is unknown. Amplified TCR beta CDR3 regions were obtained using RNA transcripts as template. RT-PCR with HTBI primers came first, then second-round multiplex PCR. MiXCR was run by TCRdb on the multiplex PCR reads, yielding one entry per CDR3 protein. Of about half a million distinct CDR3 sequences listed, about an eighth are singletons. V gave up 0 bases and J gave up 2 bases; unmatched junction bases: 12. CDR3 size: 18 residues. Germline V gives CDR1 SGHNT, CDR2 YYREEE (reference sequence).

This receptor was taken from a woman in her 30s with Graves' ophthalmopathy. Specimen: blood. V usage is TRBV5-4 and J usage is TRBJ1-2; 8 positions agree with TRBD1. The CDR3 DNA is TGTGCCAGCAGCTTGGGTCCCCTTGGACAGGGTTCCAACTATGGCTACACCTTC. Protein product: CASSLGPLGQGSNYGYTF.